This T cell receptor (beta chain) originates from a study of T-cell memory formation after mild COVID-19. TCRdb called the 5' RACE reads again in MiXCR, with one record for every CDR3 protein. The data show 250,000 to 300,000 distinct CDR3 sequences, roughly 16% seen once. About this clonotype itself: Antigen specificity is unknown.

Study-wide results and caveats: Clones that contracted clustered mainly in CM and EM if CD4+ and in EMRA if CD8+.

The CDR3 contains 13 residues. Trimming pared 4 bases from V and 7 bases from J, leaving 9 bases between. The V gene's germline CDR1 is KGHDR and CDR2 SFDVKD. Input material: PBMCs or a T cell subset sorted from them (not recorded which). The chain has TRBV24-1 and TRBJ2-2; D unclear. The origin of this receptor is a man younger than 35 who had mild COVID-19 (a few samples of this study predate the infection). Cell type and time point are not known. This CDR3 reads CATSDPLIGELFF. The CDR3 region has the DNA TGTGCCACCAGTGACCCCCTCATCGGGGAGCTGTTTTTT.